A selection of T cell receptor beta chains follows, all from one sample in a study of blood T cell repertoires in COVID-19. The method was immunoSEQ multiplex PCR; TCRdb's version includes in-frame clones alone and lacks a portion of them. The data contain 160,000 or so clones, approximately 84% of them seen just once; the ten biggest clones take up roughly 5.4%. The sequenced sample consisted of peripheral blood. The receptor source for this set is a woman aged 50 to 65 with COVID-19, enrolled during active disease. CDR3s include the opening cysteine and the closing phenylalanine or tryptophan. A D gene is named only where the DNA matches it firmly. The size entry is marked missing in some rows and otherwise reads once, few, many or a size class.

len,v_gene,j_gene,abundance,d_gene,CDR3aa,CDR3nt
14,TRBV6-6,TRBJ2-3,.,.,CASSYVRGTDTQYF,TGTGCCAGCAGTTACGTGCGGGGCACAGATACGCAGTATTTT
14,TRBV27,TRBJ2-7,.,.,CASSLQGQAYEQYF,TGTGCCAGCAGTTTACAGGGGCAGGCCTACGAGCAGTACTTC
13,TRBV27,TRBJ2-7,.,.,CASSLSGQEEQYF,TGTGCCAGCAGTCTTAGCGGACAGGAAGAGCAGTACTTC
14,TRBV7-9,TRBJ1-1,.,.,CASSSQTGNTEAFF,TGTGCCAGCAGCAGTCAGACAGGGAACACTGAAGCTTTCTTT
15,TRBV7-2,TRBJ2-7,once,TRBD1,CASSPTGVTPYEQYF,TGTGCCAGCAGTCCCACAGGGGTTACCCCCTACGAGCAGTACTTC
14,TRBV24-1,TRBJ2-1,.,.,CATSDPTQGSEQFF,TGTGCCACCAGTGATCCAACGCAGGGGAGTGAGCAGTTCTTC
13,TRBV6-5,TRBJ1-2,.,.,CASSPDTSYGYTF,TGTGCCAGCAGCCCGGACACCAGCTATGGCTACACCTTC
11,TRBV7-9,TRBJ2-7,few,.,CASSPIYEQYF,TGTGCCAGCAGCCCCATCTACGAGCAGTACTTC
11,TRBV9,TRBJ1-2,.,.,CASSANTGYTF,TGTGCCAGCAGCGCGAACACTGGCTACACCTTC
14,TRBV28,TRBJ1-5,few,TRBD1,CASDRAFSNQPQHF,TGTGCCAGTGACAGGGCCTTCTCCAATCAGCCCCAGCATTTT
13,TRBV12-3/TRBV12-4,TRBJ1-2,.,.,CASSKRQDYGYTF,TGTGCCAGCAGCAAGCGACAGGATTATGGCTACACCTTC
14,TRBV27,TRBJ1-5,.,.,CASSLVGEYQPQHF,TGTGCCAGCAGTTTGGTAGGGGAATATCAGCCCCAGCATTTT
15,TRBV7-9,TRBJ2-2,.,TRBD2,CASSPLGAGAGELFF,TGTGCCAGCAGCCCCCTAGGGGCGGGGGCCGGGGAGCTGTTTTTT
13,TRBV7-3,TRBJ1-2,many,.,CASSPGTNYGYTF,TGTGCCAGCAGCCCTGGGACAAACTATGGCTACACCTTC
11,TRBV2,TRBJ2-7,.,.,CASSSPYEQYF,TGTGCCAGCAGTTCTCCCTACGAGCAGTACTTC
13,TRBV13,TRBJ2-7,.,.,CASSLPQGVEQYF,TGTGCCAGCAGCTTACCACAGGGAGTTGAGCAGTACTTC
13,TRBV29-1,TRBJ2-7,.,TRBD2,CSVAQRLAREQYF,TGCAGCGTTGCTCAACGACTAGCGAGGGAGCAGTACTTC
12,TRBV7-9,TRBJ2-5,.,.,CASLNSAETQYF,TGTGCCAGTCTGAACAGTGCGGAGACCCAGTACTTC
18,TRBV7-6,TRBJ2-7,.,TRBD2,CASSLSGLAGGRTYEQYF,TGTGCCAGCAGCTTAAGTGGACTAGCGGGGGGGAGAACCTACGAGCAGTACTTC
16,TRBV28,TRBJ2-6,.,.,CASSYPSTAGANVLTF,TGTGCCAGCAGTTACCCGAGCACGGCTGGGGCCAACGTCCTGACTTTC
15,TRBV6-5,TRBJ1-2,.,.,CASSPAGGLGYGYTF,TGTGCCAGCAGTCCCGCCGGGGGGCTAGGCTATGGCTACACCTTC
14,TRBV29-1,TRBJ1-2,.,TRBD1,CSVGQLGQGDGYTF,TGCAGCGTTGGACAGCTCGGACAGGGGGATGGCTACACCTTC
15,TRBV5-1,TRBJ2-7,.,.,CASSLGSTEPYEQYF,TGCGCCAGCAGCCTCGGGTCGACCGAACCCTACGAGCAGTACTTC
16,TRBV7-2,TRBJ2-2,.,TRBD2,CASSLGDSGGTGELFF,TGTGCCAGCAGCTTAGGTGATAGCGGGGGCACCGGGGAGCTGTTTTTT
13,TRBV24-1,TRBJ2-1,.,TRBD1,CATSDSDRDGQFF,TGTGCCACCAGTGATTCGGACAGGGACGGGCAGTTCTTC
14,TRBV4-3,TRBJ1-3,once,TRBD1,CASSRDRGGNTIYF,TGCGCCAGCAGCCGGGACAGGGGAGGAAACACCATATATTTT
16,TRBV6-1,TRBJ1-2,.,TRBD1,CASSERGQGFNYGYTF,TGTGCCAGCAGTGAAAGGGGACAGGGTTTTAACTATGGCTACACCTTC
14,TRBV30,TRBJ1-1,.,TRBD1,CAWSVGGPNTEAFF,TGTGCCTGGAGTGTAGGGGGCCCGAACACTGAAGCTTTCTTT
14,TRBV27,TRBJ2-7,once,.,CASSLSLGLIEQYF,TGTGCCAGCAGTTTATCGCTGGGCCTGATCGAGCAGTACTTC
17,TRBV18,TRBJ1-3,.,TRBD1,CASSPTWTGGSGNTIYF,TGTGCCAGCTCACCAACTTGGACAGGGGGCTCTGGAAACACCATATATTTT
13,TRBV4-1,TRBJ1-1,.,.,CASSQEGGTEAFF,TGCGCCAGCAGCCAAGAGGGGGGTACTGAAGCTTTCTTT